The TCR beta chain described here comes from a study of cytomegalovirus exposure and HLA in healthy donors. As concerns this clone: Its antigen is unknown.

The CDR3 length is 15 residues. Germline trimming cut 4 bases from V and 6 bases from J; bases unmatched to any gene: 7. Germline V lookup: CDR1 MNHEY, CDR2 SMNVEV (reference sequence). Whole-study results and caveats: Overall, approximately 180 TCR beta chains were annotated as cytomegalovirus-associated. Per published reports, the classifier diagnosed cytomegalovirus status with high specificity and sensitivity.

PCR employed 60 Vbeta and 13 Jbeta primers. Only in-frame clones appear in the TCRdb table, and some are missing; sequencing was by immunoSEQ multiplex PCR. Of around 170,000 clones listed, over 65% are singletons. Sample: PBMCs. This rearrangement joins TRBV27 to TRBJ2-2, with 8 bases matching TRBD2. The sequence was collected from a woman aged 45-65 years in good health and CMV-seropositive. The DNA of the CDR3 is TGTGCCAGCAGTTCTACGGGGGGGCACGCCGGGGAGCTGTTTTTT. Amino acid sequence: CASSSTGGHAGELFF.